These 11 T cell receptor beta chains came from one sample sequenced in a study of blood T cell repertoires in COVID-19. Using immunoSEQ multiplex PCR, the repertoire was profiled, and TCRdb retains in-frame clones only, with some absent. The sample shows approximately 300,000 clones, 85% to 95% of them seen only once. The sequencing input was PBMCs or T cells enriched from blood (not recorded which). Receptors originate from a woman aged 25 to 39 who had been exposed to COVID-19.

The chain joins TRBV5-4 to TRBJ2-5; 8 bases map to TRBD2. The CDR3 has 14 residues. The junction had 5 bases not matched to a gene; V was cut back by 4 bases and J by 3 bases. Germline CDR1 reads SGHNT; CDR2 reads YYREEE (reference sequence). The CDR3 nucleotides are TGTGCCAGCAGCGAGCCCGGGGGGGAAGAGACCCAGTACTTC. Amino acid sequence: CASSEPGGEETQYF.

The chain carries TRBV6-6 and TRBJ2-7; tentative D call: TRBD2 (6 bases). V was cut by 6 bases and J by 3 bases, with 9 bases left in between. There are 12 residues in the CDR3. Germline V gives CDR1 MNHNY, CDR2 SVGAGI (reference sequence). This CDR3 is CASSPGDYEQYF. The CDR3 nucleotides read TGTGCCAGCAGCCCGGGGGACTACGAGCAGTACTTC.

The chain couples TRBV3-1 (or the pseudogene TRBV3-2) to TRBJ2-3, with 9 bases lining up with TRBD1. Germline V gene sequence: CDR1 LGHDT, CDR2 YNNKEL (reference sequence). The CDR3 loop spans 15 amino acids. The junction had 3 bases not matched to a gene; V was cut back by 3 bases and J by 2 bases. The DNA for the CDR3 is TGTGCCAGCAGCCAGGGACAGGGCCACACAGATACGCAGTATTTT. Translated, it gives CASSQGQGHTDTQYF.

Regarding this clone: The sample carries other DNA sequences with the same CDR3. This rearrangement joins TRBV7-9 to TRBJ2-5, with D perhaps matching TRBD1 (6 bases). The germline V gene has CDR1 SEHNR and CDR2 FQNEAQ (reference sequence). Trimming took 2 bases from V and 5 from J, leaving 9 bases between them. CDR3 length: 13 residues. In nucleotides, the CDR3 is TGTGCCAGCAGCTTAAGGACAGCCGAGACCCAGTACTTC. Amino acid sequence: CASSLRTAETQYF.

The chain carries TRBV5-4 and TRBJ1-4; TRBD1 aligns across 8 bases. Germline V gene lookup returns CDR1 SGHNT and CDR2 YYREEE (reference sequence). CDR3 length: 16 residues. Trimming took 2 bases from V and 3 from J; bases not matched to a gene: 6. This CDR3 is CASSLSRGRANEKLFF. The CDR3 DNA reads as TGTGCCAGCAGCTTATCCAGGGGGCGGGCTAATGAAAAACTGTTTTTT.

The table lists this clone with a count of one. The V gene is TRBV5-4, the J gene TRBJ2-7, with D possibly TRBD2 on 5 matching bases. The CDR3 contains 16 residues. V was cut by 0 bases and J by 1 base, with 14 bases left in between. Germline V lookup: CDR1 SGHNT, CDR2 YYREEE (reference sequence). As DNA, the CDR3 is TGTGCCAGCAGCTTGGGGGTCCGGGAAACGTCCTACGAGCAGTACTTC. Translation gives CASSLGVRETSYEQYF.

The V call is TRBV20-1, the J call TRBJ1-5; D remains ambiguous. Germline assignment: CDR1 DFQATT and CDR2 SNEGSKA (reference sequence). The CDR3 sequence is 13 residues long. The germline V and J ends were trimmed by 3 bases and 3 bases, with 9 bases remaining between them. This chain's CDR3 is CSASKGANQPQHF. DNA of the CDR3: TGCAGTGCTAGTAAGGGAGCCAATCAGCCCCAGCATTTT.

CDR3 DNA sequence: TGTGCCAGCAGCTTGGCTTCCCAGGGAGGCACTGAAGCTTTCTTT. It codes for CASSLASQGGTEAFF. This chain joins TRBV5-5 and TRBJ1-1; tentative D call: TRBD1 (5 bases). The length of the CDR3 is 15 residues. Deletions cut 0 bases from V and 4 bases from J, with 13 bases between. Germline V gives CDR1 SGHKS, CDR2 YYEKEE (reference sequence). Based on the CDR3 plus reference TRBV5-5 and TRBJ1-1, the full variable domain is DAGVTQSPTHLIKTRGQQVTLRCSPISGHKSVSWYQQVLGQGPQFIFQYYEKEERGRGNFPDRFSARQFPNYSSELNVNALLLGDSALYLCASSLASQGGTEAFFGQGTRLTVV.

In this sample, this clone turned up once. The chain recombines TRBV24-1 with TRBJ1-4; 9 bases map to TRBD1. The ends lost 3 bases at V and 7 bases at J; junction bases unmatched: 5. This CDR3 spans 15 amino acids. Germline CDR1 and CDR2: KGHDR and SFDVKD. CDR3 coding DNA: TGTGCCACCAGTGATAGTAGGACAGGGGTTGAAAAACTGTTTTTT. Its protein product is CATSDSRTGVEKLFF.

The chain carries TRBV6-5 and TRBJ2-7; D perhaps matches TRBD2 (7 bases). This CDR3 spans 14 amino acids. The V end was cut by 6 bases, the J end by 0 bases, with 12 bases between. CDR1 MNHEY and CDR2 SVGAGI come from the germline V gene. CDR3 protein: CASREGGLSYEQYF. The DNA of the CDR3 is TGTGCCAGCAGGGAGGGGGGGCTCTCCTACGAGCAGTACTTC.

This chain uses TRBV2 with TRBJ2-7, with 9 bases matching TRBD1. V trimming: 6 bases; J trimming: 3 bases; junction bases outside the gene matches: 9. CDR1 and CDR2 from the germline V gene are SNHLY and FYNNEI. The CDR3 runs 15 residues. The CDR3 protein is CASRLGTGKNYEQYF. The CDR3 nucleotides are TGTGCCAGCAGACTAGGGACAGGGAAAAACTACGAGCAGTACTTC.